The rows below give T cell receptor beta chains drawn from one sample of a study of T cell responses to AZD1222 COVID-19 vaccine. Produced via immunoSEQ multiplex PCR; TCRdb's table is partial and in-frame only. The data contain 200,000 or so clones, 90% to 95% of them singletons. The source material was peripheral blood, sampled on day 0 of AZD1222 vaccination. The receptors derive from an adult in good health. The CDR3 runs from the conserved cysteine through the conserved F or W. Each record gives: V gene, J gene, clone size, CDR3 protein. Expanded clones get a size class; other rows say once, few or many, or leave the size out.

TRBV4-3	TRBJ2-1	-	CASSHPGLAQFF
TRBV7-2	TRBJ1-5	-	CASSTTISAQHF
TRBV7-3	TRBJ2-2	-	CASSPRQGAVGELFF
TRBV28	TRBJ1-2	-	CASSLTGRGATGYTF
TRBV6-2/TRBV6-3	TRBJ2-2	once	CASSYSIRQRNTGELFF
TRBV5-5	TRBJ2-3	-	CASSFLLAVSTDTQYF
TRBV28	TRBJ2-1	-	CASSPLVKTGASYNEQFF
TRBV7-2	TRBJ2-7	-	CASSLVGKGDFYEQYF
TRBV28	TRBJ1-1	-	CASRAGTEAFF
TRBV30	TRBJ1-4	-	CAWSLGMGTNEKLFF
TRBV11-2	TRBJ2-1	-	CASIPRSGSYEQFF
TRBV19	TRBJ1-2	-	CASTSFGQGADYNYGYTF
TRBV5-1	TRBJ1-2	-	CASSTGDRNHYGYTF
TRBV28	TRBJ2-7	once	CASIPGDSPYEQYF
TRBV28	TRBJ1-2	-	CASRRQGGFYGYTF
TRBV4-1	TRBJ2-6	once	CASSQEQIGANVLTF
TRBV19	TRBJ1-2	-	CASSTRGAGNYGYTF
TRBV28	TRBJ1-2	-	CASSTTEYYGYTF
TRBV6-6	TRBJ1-6	-	CASSPPAGPQINSPLHF
TRBV12-3/TRBV12-4	TRBJ2-1	-	CASSSSIDNEQFF
TRBV4-2	TRBJ2-7	-	CASSQDGWMLAGVDRSYEQYF
TRBV7-6	TRBJ2-1	-	CASSFPGGGAGNEQFF
TRBV2	TRBJ1-1	-	CASSEAGRGEAFF
TRBV9	TRBJ2-2	-	CASSVAGISNTGELFF
TRBV12-2	TRBJ1-2	-	CASRSPRPSVPAGSNYGYTF
TRBV30	TRBJ2-3	-	CAWSYFRATDTQYF
TRBV3-1/TRBV3-2	TRBJ2-3	-	CASSPHGRPRTDTQYF
TRBV5-6	TRBJ1-5	-	CASSLGGWSNQPQHF
TRBV6-1	TRBJ2-7	-	CASSENRRVLYEQYF
TRBV19	TRBJ1-1	-	CASRIGDKLNTEAFF
TRBV5-6	TRBJ2-7	-	CASSLAGRVLEQYF
TRBV6-5	TRBJ1-2	-	CATQPQGGGYTF
TRBV5-1	TRBJ1-1	-	CASSSSGVGTEAFF